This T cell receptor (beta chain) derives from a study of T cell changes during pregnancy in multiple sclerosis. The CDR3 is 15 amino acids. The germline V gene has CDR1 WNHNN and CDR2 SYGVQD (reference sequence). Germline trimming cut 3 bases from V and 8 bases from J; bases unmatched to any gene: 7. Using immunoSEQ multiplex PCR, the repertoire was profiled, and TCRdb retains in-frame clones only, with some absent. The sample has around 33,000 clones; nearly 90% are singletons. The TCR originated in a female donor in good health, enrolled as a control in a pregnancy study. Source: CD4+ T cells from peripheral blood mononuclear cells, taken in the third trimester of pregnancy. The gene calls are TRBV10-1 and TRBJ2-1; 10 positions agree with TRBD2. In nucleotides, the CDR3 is TGCGCCAGCAGTGAAGGAGCGGGGGGGCGGGATGAGCAGTTCTTC. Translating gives CASSEGAGGRDEQFF.